This TCR beta chain stems from a study of cytotoxic CD8 clonotypes in ibrutinib-treated CLL listed by TCRdb under 2021. With regard to the full study: The cohort had about a dozen relapsed/refractory and more than 14 treatment-naive patients; 17 to 18 were IGHV unmutated. On average, each sample yielded some 250,000 productive templates and roughly 95,000 productive rearrangements. Partial responses were observed in around 25 patients and complete responses in 2; after a median follow-up of around 64 months, remission was maintained in approximately 14 patients and progression was observed in approximately 12. Cryopreserved peripheral blood mononuclear cells were collected at three points: before therapy, at response, and at either sustained remission or disease progression. Of the roughly 86 people in the trial, around 24 had longitudinal samples available. The response samples were drawn at a median of 12 months into treatment, with a range of roughly 6 to 36 months. Findings and caveats that apply to the study as a whole: Clonality increased at ibrutinib response, stayed stable in sustained remission, and fell back toward baseline at progression. Sampling times were not matched between patients in sustained remission and patients whose disease was progressing, and lymph node repertoires were not examined. Public clonotypes were rare and either contracted or stayed stable during treatment, and the rise in clonality at ibrutinib response reflected the expansion of private clonotypes. Baseline clonality exceeded that of age-matched healthy donors and correlated strongly with circulating CD8+ T-cell counts.

Per the germline V gene (reference sequence), SGHNT is the CDR1 and YYREEE is the CDR2. CDR3 length: 14 amino acids, cysteine to phenylalanine. Here the CDR3 DNA is all that survives: 42 bases in frame from base 1. V was cut back by 3 bases and J by 3 bases, leaving a gap of 11 bases between them. Regarding this clone: Its recognized antigen is unknown. No base qualities exist here, and no much larger clone lies one base off it.

On a MiSeq, deep resolution sequencing aimed for a depth between 1 in 1 million and 1 in 200,000 T cells, with each clonotype covered approximately 9.2x on average. The immunoSEQ hsTCRB Kit was used to generate the TCR beta libraries. The original pipeline was this. Data were analyzed with ImmunoSEQ Data Assistant and ImmunoSEQ Analyzer, with V, D and J genes assigned per IMGT definitions. Clonality, which ranges from 0 to 1, was calculated by subtracting the normalized Shannon entropy of productive rearrangement frequencies from one. Public clonotype analysis was restricted to overrepresented clonotypes comprising at least 0.05% of each patient's repertoire. Some 13 age-matched healthy donor repertoires from immuneACCESS served as clonality controls. TCRdb retrieved this table from immuneACCESS and kept in-frame rearrangements only. Not all clones are present; in checked studies, unresolved V genes account for under half, and no reason is known for the remainder. V, J and clone size were drawn from that table, and D and trimming were deduced from the DNA. This sample holds some 19,000 clones; over 75% were observed only once. The ten largest clonotypes hold under 7% of the sample.

For TCR beta library preparation, approximately 2 micrograms of genomic DNA were extracted from the cryopreserved PBMCs. Longitudinal blood samples from CLL patients on ibrutinib monotherapy underwent high-throughput TCR beta sequencing. Patients were enrolled in a phase 2 open-label single-center ibrutinib monotherapy trial. In this chain, TRBV5-4 is recombined with TRBJ2-3, with a weak D call of TRBD1 (5 bases match). The receptor was isolated from a human donor with chronic lymphocytic leukemia. Sequenced material: PBMCs, taken before ibrutinib treatment. For the CDR3, the sequence is CASSSEAGTDTQYF. The DNA sequence is given as TGTGCCAGCAGCTCCGAAGCAGGGACAGATACGCAGTATTTT.